The rows below give T cell receptor beta chains drawn from one sample of a study of sequential checkpoint blockade in melanoma. Profiled with immunoSEQ multiplex PCR; TCRdb holds only in-frame clones, not every one. The table includes some 17,000 clones, roughly two thirds detected once. The sequencing used CD8+ T cells sorted from blood (inferred from file names), collected from a patient given nivolumab and ipilimumab in sequence. The receptors come from a human donor with melanoma. CDR3s include the opening cysteine and the closing phenylalanine or tryptophan. The order of the fields is V gene, J gene, clone size, D gene, CDR3 protein, CDR3 DNA. A D gene is named only where the DNA matches it firmly. Only some rows state a clone size, as once, few, many or a class for expanded clones.

v_gene: TRBV6-4; j_gene: TRBJ2-1; abundance: medium-sized; d_gene: TRBD2; CDR3aa: CASSPSGVNEQFF; CDR3nt: TGTGCCAGCAGCCCAAGCGGGGTAAATGAGCAGTTCTTC
v_gene: TRBV27; j_gene: TRBJ2-2; abundance: NA; d_gene: TRBD2; CDR3aa: CASSFIPGTSGAQGGELFF; CDR3nt: TGTGCCAGCAGTTTTATCCCCGGGACTAGCGGAGCCCAGGGAGGGGAGCTGTTTTTT
v_gene: TRBV7-8; j_gene: TRBJ2-5; abundance: few; d_gene: TRBD2; CDR3aa: CASSLLKRGQETQYF; CDR3nt: TGTGCCAGCAGCTTACTCAAGCGGGGTCAAGAGACCCAGTACTTC
v_gene: TRBV30; j_gene: TRBJ1-3; abundance: NA; d_gene: NA; CDR3aa: CAWSVRVGNTIYF; CDR3nt: TGTGCCTGGAGTGTACGAGTGGGAAACACCATATATTTT
v_gene: TRBV7-9; j_gene: TRBJ1-5; abundance: NA; d_gene: NA; CDR3aa: CASSPGGGGHQPQHF; CDR3nt: TGTGCCAGCTCGCCGGGGGGAGGGGGTCACCAGCCCCAGCATTTT
v_gene: TRBV7-9; j_gene: TRBJ1-2; abundance: NA; d_gene: NA; CDR3aa: CASSLTGSGYGYTF; CDR3nt: TGTGCCAGCAGCTTAACAGGGTCAGGCTATGGCTACACCTTC
v_gene: TRBV2; j_gene: TRBJ2-7; abundance: NA; d_gene: TRBD2; CDR3aa: CASRGLAGWYEQYF; CDR3nt: TGTGCCAGCAGAGGACTAGCGGGGTGGTACGAGCAGTACTTC
v_gene: TRBV27; j_gene: TRBJ1-1; abundance: NA; d_gene: NA; CDR3aa: CASSIQGGTEAFF; CDR3nt: TGTGCCAGCAGCATACAAGGGGGCACTGAAGCTTTCTTT
v_gene: TRBV6-1; j_gene: TRBJ1-2; abundance: NA; d_gene: NA; CDR3aa: CASSEAPGVGANYGYTF; CDR3nt: TGTGCCAGCAGTGAAGCGCCTGGGGTGGGAGCTAACTATGGCTACACCTTC
v_gene: TRBV7-8; j_gene: TRBJ2-3; abundance: medium-sized; d_gene: NA; CDR3aa: CASSLARWTDTQYF; CDR3nt: TGTGCCAGCAGCTTAGCTCGGTGGACAGATACGCAGTATTTT
v_gene: TRBV6-5; j_gene: TRBJ1-1; abundance: NA; d_gene: NA; CDR3aa: CASSSILPMNTEAFF; CDR3nt: TGTGCCAGCAGTTCCATACTCCCCATGAACACTGAAGCTTTCTTT
v_gene: TRBV27; j_gene: TRBJ2-7; abundance: NA; d_gene: TRBD2; CDR3aa: CASSQPAGGLAYEQYF; CDR3nt: TGTGCCAGCAGTCAACCAGCGGGGGGCCTCGCCTACGAGCAGTACTTC
v_gene: TRBV11-3; j_gene: TRBJ2-1; abundance: NA; d_gene: NA; CDR3aa: CASSLGASSYNEQFF; CDR3nt: TGTGCCAGCAGCTTAGGCGCTAGCTCCTACAATGAGCAGTTCTTC
v_gene: TRBV19; j_gene: TRBJ2-7; abundance: NA; d_gene: TRBD1; CDR3aa: CASSPSATGAYEQYF; CDR3nt: TGCGCCAGCAGCCCGAGCGCGACAGGGGCCTACGAGCAGTACTTC
v_gene: TRBV5-6; j_gene: TRBJ2-5; abundance: few; d_gene: TRBD2; CDR3aa: CASSLGTSGRSETQYF; CDR3nt: TGTGCCAGCAGCTTGGGGACTAGCGGGAGGTCGGAGACCCAGTACTTC
v_gene: TRBV5-4; j_gene: TRBJ2-3; abundance: NA; d_gene: TRBD2; CDR3aa: CASSLGLADTDTQYF; CDR3nt: TGTGCCAGCAGCCTGGGGCTAGCGGACACAGATACGCAGTATTTT
v_gene: TRBV6-5; j_gene: TRBJ1-2; abundance: few; d_gene: NA; CDR3aa: CASTEAYGYTF; CDR3nt: TGTGCCAGCACCGAGGCCTATGGCTACACCTTC
v_gene: TRBV5-1; j_gene: TRBJ2-1; abundance: once; d_gene: NA; CDR3aa: CASSLGQEQFF; CDR3nt: TGCGCCAGCAGCTTAGGACAGGAGCAGTTCTTC
v_gene: TRBV5-1; j_gene: TRBJ1-1; abundance: few; d_gene: NA; CDR3aa: CASSWGEVRVNTEAFF; CDR3nt: TGCGCCAGCAGCTGGGGGGAGGTACGGGTGAACACTGAAGCTTTCTTT
v_gene: TRBV5-1; j_gene: TRBJ2-7; abundance: NA; d_gene: TRBD1; CDR3aa: CASSLPGGYEQYF; CDR3nt: TGCGCCAGCAGCTTGCCAGGGGGCTACGAGCAGTACTTC
v_gene: TRBV10-3; j_gene: TRBJ2-7; abundance: few; d_gene: NA; CDR3aa: CAISLGDYEQYF; CDR3nt: TGTGCCATCAGTCTCGGGGATTACGAGCAGTACTTC
v_gene: TRBV7-3; j_gene: TRBJ2-3; abundance: few; d_gene: TRBD2; CDR3aa: CASSLGYGLAADTQYF; CDR3nt: TGTGCCAGCAGCTTGGGTTATGGACTAGCCGCAGATACGCAGTATTTT
v_gene: TRBV6-6; j_gene: TRBJ2-7; abundance: few; d_gene: TRBD2; CDR3aa: CASSYEGTSGGEQYF; CDR3nt: TGTGCCAGCAGTTACGAGGGGACTAGTGGCGGCGAGCAGTACTTC
v_gene: TRBV5-6; j_gene: TRBJ1-1; abundance: NA; d_gene: NA; CDR3aa: CASSRKPQDMNTEAFF; CDR3nt: TGTGCCAGCAGCAGAAAGCCCCAGGATATGAACACTGAAGCTTTCTTT
v_gene: TRBV5-1; j_gene: TRBJ1-1; abundance: few; d_gene: NA; CDR3aa: CASSQDRGAEAFF; CDR3nt: TGCGCCAGCAGCCAAGATCGGGGGGCCGAAGCTTTCTTT
v_gene: TRBV19; j_gene: TRBJ1-6; abundance: NA; d_gene: TRBD1; CDR3aa: CASSAADRGAENLHF; CDR3nt: TGTGCCAGTAGTGCTGCGGACAGGGGGGCGGAAAACCTCCACTTT
v_gene: TRBV29-1; j_gene: TRBJ2-5; abundance: NA; d_gene: TRBD1; CDR3aa: CSVALQGVLRETQYF; CDR3nt: TGCAGCGTGGCCCTCCAGGGGGTTTTAAGAGAGACCCAGTACTTC
v_gene: TRBV7-6; j_gene: TRBJ2-2; abundance: few; d_gene: NA; CDR3aa: CASSLAREELFF; CDR3nt: TGTGCCAGCAGCTTAGCGCGGGAGGAGCTGTTTTTT
v_gene: TRBV7-9; j_gene: TRBJ1-4; abundance: NA; d_gene: TRBD1; CDR3aa: CASSHRQGTSFGELFF; CDR3nt: TGTGCCAGCAGCCATAGACAGGGAACATCCTTCGGTGAACTGTTTTTT